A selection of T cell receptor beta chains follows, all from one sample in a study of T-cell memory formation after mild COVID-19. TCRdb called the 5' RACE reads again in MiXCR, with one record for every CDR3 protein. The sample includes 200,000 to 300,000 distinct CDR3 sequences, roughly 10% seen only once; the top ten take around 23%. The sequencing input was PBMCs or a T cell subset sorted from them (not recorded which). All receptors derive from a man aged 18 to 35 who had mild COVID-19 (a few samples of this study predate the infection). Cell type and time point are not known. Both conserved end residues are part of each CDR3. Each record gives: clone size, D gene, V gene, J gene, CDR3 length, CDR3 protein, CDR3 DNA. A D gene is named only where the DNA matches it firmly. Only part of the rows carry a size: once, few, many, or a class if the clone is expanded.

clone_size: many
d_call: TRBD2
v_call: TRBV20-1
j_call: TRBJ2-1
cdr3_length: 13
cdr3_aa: CSAMGGLYNEQFF
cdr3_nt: TGCAGTGCTATGGGAGGGCTATACAATGAGCAGTTCTTC

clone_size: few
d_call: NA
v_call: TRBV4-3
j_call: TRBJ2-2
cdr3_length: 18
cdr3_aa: CASSQDSFGGRPVWELFF
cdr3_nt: TGCGCCAGCAGCCAAGATTCGTTCGGGGGCCGCCCCGTATGGGAGCTGTTTTTT

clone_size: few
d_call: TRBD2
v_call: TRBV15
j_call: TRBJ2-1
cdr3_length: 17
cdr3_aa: CATSRYDSGETYNEQFF
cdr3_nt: TGTGCCACCAGCAGATATGACAGCGGGGAGACCTACAATGAGCAGTTCTTC

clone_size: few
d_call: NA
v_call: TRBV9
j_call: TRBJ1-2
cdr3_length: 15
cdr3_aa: CASSGDPTVNYGYTF
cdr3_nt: TGTGCTAGCAGCGGAGACCCGACAGTGAACTATGGCTACACCTTC

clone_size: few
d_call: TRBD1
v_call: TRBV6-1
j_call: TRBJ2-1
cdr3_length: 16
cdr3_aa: CASTRGPSRSYNEQFF
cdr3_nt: TGTGCCAGCACTAGGGGGCCTTCCCGTTCCTACAATGAGCAGTTCTTC

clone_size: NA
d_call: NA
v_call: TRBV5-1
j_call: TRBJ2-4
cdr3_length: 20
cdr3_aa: CASSSSPVVRQVVAKNIQYF
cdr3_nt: TGCGCCAGCAGCTCAAGCCCAGTTGTCCGCCAAGTCGTAGCCAAAAACATTCAGTACTTC

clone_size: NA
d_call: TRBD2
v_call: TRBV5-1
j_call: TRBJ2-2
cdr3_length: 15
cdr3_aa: CASSFSGGRSGELFF
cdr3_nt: TGCGCCAGCAGCTTTAGCGGGGGCCGTTCCGGGGAGCTGTTTTTT

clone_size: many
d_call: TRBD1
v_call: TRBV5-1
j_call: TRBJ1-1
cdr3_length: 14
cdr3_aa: CASSLARGSTEAFF
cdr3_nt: TGCGCCAGCAGCTTGGCCAGGGGGAGTACTGAAGCTTTCTTT

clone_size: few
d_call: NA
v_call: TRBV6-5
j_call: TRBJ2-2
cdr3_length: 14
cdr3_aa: CASSTPFGTGELFF
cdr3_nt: TGTGCCAGCAGTACACCCTTCGGGACCGGGGAGCTGTTTTTT

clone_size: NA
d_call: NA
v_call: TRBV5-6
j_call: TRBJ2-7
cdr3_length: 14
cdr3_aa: CASSLYRLPREQYF
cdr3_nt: TGTGCCAGCAGCTTGTATCGGCTTCCTAGGGAGCAGTACTTC

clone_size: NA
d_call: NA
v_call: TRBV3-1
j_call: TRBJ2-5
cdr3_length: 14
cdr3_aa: CASSLRRGSETQYF
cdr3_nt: TGTGCCAGCAGCCTCCGGAGGGGTTCAGAGACCCAGTACTTC

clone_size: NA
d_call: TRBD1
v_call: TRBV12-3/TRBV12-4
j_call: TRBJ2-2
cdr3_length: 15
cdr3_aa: CASRPGTGYTGELFF
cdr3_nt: TGTGCCAGCAGGCCCGGGACAGGGTACACCGGGGAGCTGTTTTTT

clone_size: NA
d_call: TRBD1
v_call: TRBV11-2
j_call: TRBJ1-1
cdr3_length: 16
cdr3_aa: CASRALEGGRRTEAFF
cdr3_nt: TGTGCCAGCAGGGCCTTAGAAGGGGGCCGGCGGACTGAAGCTTTCTTT

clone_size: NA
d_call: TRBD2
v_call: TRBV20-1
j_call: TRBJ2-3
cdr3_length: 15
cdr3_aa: CSGTSSGDDLNTQYF
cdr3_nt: TGCAGTGGGACCTCAAGCGGGGATGACCTGAATACGCAGTATTTT

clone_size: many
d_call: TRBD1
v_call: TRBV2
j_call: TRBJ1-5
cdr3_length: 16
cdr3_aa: CASSDPRTGGNQPQHF
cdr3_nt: TGTGCCAGCAGTGATCCCCGTACAGGGGGGAATCAGCCCCAGCATTTT

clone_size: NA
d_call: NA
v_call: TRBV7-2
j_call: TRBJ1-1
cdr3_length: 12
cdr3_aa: CASQRRDTEAFF
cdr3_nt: TGTGCCAGCCAAAGGCGGGACACTGAAGCTTTCTTT

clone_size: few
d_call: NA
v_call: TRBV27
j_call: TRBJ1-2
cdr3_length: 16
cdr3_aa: CASSFLAGRDYYGYTF
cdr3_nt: TGTGCCAGCAGTTTTCTCGCAGGGAGAGACTACTATGGCTACACCTTC

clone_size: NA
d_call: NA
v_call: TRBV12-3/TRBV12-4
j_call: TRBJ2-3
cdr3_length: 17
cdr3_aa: CASSFTPQSLWADTQYF
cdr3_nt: TGTGCCAGCAGTTTTACCCCCCAATCCCTGTGGGCAGATACGCAGTATTTT

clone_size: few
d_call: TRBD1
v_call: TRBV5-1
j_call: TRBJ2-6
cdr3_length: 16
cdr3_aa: CASSTGQTSGANVLTF
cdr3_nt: TGCGCCAGCAGCACGGGACAGACCTCTGGGGCCAACGTCCTGACTTTC